A single sample is the source of the 2 T cell receptor beta chains below, sequenced in a study of blood T cell repertoires in COVID-19. Measured with immunoSEQ multiplex PCR; TCRdb has only the in-frame clones, and not every one. Of 200,000 to 250,000 clones in the sample, approximately 80% were seen once. The sequenced sample consisted of peripheral blood. Receptor source: a woman aged 55-75 years with active or convalescent COVID-19.

This chain joins TRBV6-2 or TRBV6-3 and TRBJ1-5; D gene ambiguous. This CDR3 is 15 amino acids long. The germline V gene encodes CDR1 MNHEY and CDR2 SVGEGT. Trimming took off 5 bases at V and 2 bases at J, with 13 bases between the two ends. CDR3 nucleotides: TGTGCCAGCAGTGAGCGGGTGAGAGGCAATCAGCCCCAGCATTTT. It is translated as CASSERVRGNQPQHF.

This chain connects TRBV10-2 to TRBJ2-5, with TRBD2 matching 7 bases. The CDR3 runs to 14 residues. The J segment lost 2 bases and the V segment lost 5 bases, leaving 5 bases of the junction unmatched. Germline assignment: CDR1 WSHSY and CDR2 SAAADI. The CDR3 sequence: CASSNSGRQETQYF. The CDR3 DNA reads TGCGCCAGCAGTAATAGCGGGCGTCAAGAGACCCAGTACTTC.